The following is a T cell receptor beta chain sequence with its context. Germline and junction disagree at one end, which may indicate a read error. These data belong to a study of cytomegalovirus exposure and HLA in healthy donors. This PCR relied on a set of 60 Vbeta primers and 13 Jbeta primers. Sequencing used immunoSEQ multiplex PCR; TCRdb keeps in-frame clones, though not all of them. The table has roughly 200,000 clones, 80% seen once. This CDR3 spans 13 amino acids. CDR1 is SEHNR and CDR2 is FQNEAQ in the germline V gene (reference sequence). This chain joins TRBV7-9 and TRBJ2-7; possibly TRBD1 or TRBD2 for D (5 bases each). The receptor's source is a boy between 10 and 17 years old in good health and CMV-seronegative. The material sequenced was PBMCs. The CDR3 DNA reads as TGTTCCAGCAGGGACGGGAACTCCTACGAGCAGTACTTC. It translates to CSSRDGNSYEQYF. The entire variable domain, with the rest obtained from reference TRBV7-9 and TRBJ2-7, is as follows: DTGVSQNPRHKITKRGQNVTFRCDPISEHNRLYWYRQTLGQGPEFLTYFQNEAQLEKSRLLSDRFSAERPKGSFSTLEIQRTEQGDSAMYLCSSRDGNSYEQYFGPGTRLTVT.